This T cell receptor (beta chain) comes out of a study of T-cell reconstitution after alpha-beta-depleted transplantation in children. CDR3 length: 17 residues. Germline assignment: CDR1 LNHNV and CDR2 YYDKDF (reference sequence). The authors prepared the TCRbeta library with unique molecular identifiers. TCRdb passed the PCR reads through MiXCR, listing each CDR3 protein once. The sample consists of about 510,000 distinct CDR3 sequences, roughly 10% of them appearing once. Study conclusions and caveats: Reportedly, only several hundred clones from non-depleted graft cells drove alpha-beta T-cell counts at about two months.

Details on this clonotype: What it recognizes is unknown. At one of its ends the junction is not consistent with the germline gene, which may arise from a read error.

The sample here was PBMCs, mostly from graft donor cells, taken 180 days after TCRalphabeta/CD19-depleted stem cell transplant. The V call is TRBV15, the J call TRBJ2-1; D is unresolved. The receptor's source is a female patient aged 2-9 years who had a stem cell transplant for aplastic anemia, so the T cells may come from the graft donor. This CDR3 is CATSRMTGRSSYNERFF. CDR3 DNA: TGTGCCACCAGCAGAATGACCGGGCGGAGCTCCTACAATGAGCGGTTCTTC.